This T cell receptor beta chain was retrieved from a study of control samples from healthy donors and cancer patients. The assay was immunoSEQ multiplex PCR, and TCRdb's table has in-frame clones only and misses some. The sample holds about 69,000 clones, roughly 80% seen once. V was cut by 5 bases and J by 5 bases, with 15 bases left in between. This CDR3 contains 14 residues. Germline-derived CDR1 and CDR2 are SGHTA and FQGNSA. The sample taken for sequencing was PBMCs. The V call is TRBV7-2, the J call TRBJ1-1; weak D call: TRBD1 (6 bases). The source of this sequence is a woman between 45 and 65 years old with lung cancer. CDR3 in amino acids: CASSLGQLRTEAFF. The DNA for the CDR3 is TGTGCCAGCAGCCTTGGACAGCTTAGGACTGAAGCTTTCTTT.